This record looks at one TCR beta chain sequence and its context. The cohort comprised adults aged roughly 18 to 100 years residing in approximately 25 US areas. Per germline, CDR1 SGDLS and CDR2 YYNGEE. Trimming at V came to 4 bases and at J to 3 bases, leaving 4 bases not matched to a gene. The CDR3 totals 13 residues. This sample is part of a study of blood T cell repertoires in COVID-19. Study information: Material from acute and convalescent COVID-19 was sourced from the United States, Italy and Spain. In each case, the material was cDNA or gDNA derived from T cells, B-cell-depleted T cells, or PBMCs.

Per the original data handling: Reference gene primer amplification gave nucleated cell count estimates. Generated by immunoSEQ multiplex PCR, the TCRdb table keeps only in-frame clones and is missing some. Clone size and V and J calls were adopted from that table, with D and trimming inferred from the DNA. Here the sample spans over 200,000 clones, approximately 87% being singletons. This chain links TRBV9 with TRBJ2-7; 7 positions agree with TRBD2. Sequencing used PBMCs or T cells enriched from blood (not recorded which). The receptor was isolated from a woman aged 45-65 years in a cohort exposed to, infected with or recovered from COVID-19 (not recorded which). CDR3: CASSISGDYEQYF. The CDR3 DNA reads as TGTGCCAGCAGCATCAGCGGGGACTACGAGCAGTACTTC.